This T cell receptor (beta chain) comes out of a study of blood T cell repertoires in COVID-19 (dated by TCRdb to about 2020). Context from the whole study: Samples from collaborators originated in the United States, Italy and Spain and spanned both the acute and convalescent phases of COVID-19. The prospective study material was composed of cDNA or gDNA derived from T cells, B-cell-depleted T cells, or PBMCs. The dataset comprised deeply sampled blood TCRbeta repertoires from subjects exposed to, actively infected with, or recovered from COVID-19. Where available, HLA class I and class II types were taken from metadata supplied by the sample provider and were not determined by assay-based typing. A freely available public database, intended as a resource for researchers studying the immune response to SARS-CoV-2, is where the repertoires were released. Samples were obtained from the ongoing ImmuneRACE study (first 160 participants) and from over a thousand subjects provided by 6 global collaborators. Nearly every sample came with metadata listing a de-identified subject ID, COVID-19 status, age in years and sex.

Here is what the overall study found, with its caveats: The quantity of clinical and demographic metadata differed by source and by participant and was supplied without curation.

V lost 8 bases and J lost 5 bases, and the count of bases not matched to a germline gene is 10. Counted from cysteine to phenylalanine, this CDR3 has 15 amino acids. The only DNA kept is the CDR3, 45 bases in frame from the first base. Sequences SGHTS (CDR1) and YDEGEE (CDR2) are obtained from the germline V gene. Regarding this clone: The specificity of this receptor is unknown. There are no base qualities to consult, and no much larger clone falls within one base.

The collaborating institutions used their own protocols to collect whole blood in K2EDTA tubes. For TCRbeta analysis, collaborators shipped samples in one of three forms: frozen whole blood, isolated PBMCs, or DNA extracted from either of those sample types. TCRbeta CDR3 regions were amplified from genomic DNA using the immunoSEQ Assay, a bias-controlled multiplex PCR. The authors' pipeline ran thus. Nucleated cell counts per sample were estimated from amplification of reference gene primers within the assay. To quantify the absolute abundance of each unique TCRbeta CDR3 rearrangement, sequence reads were collapsed and filtered. Productive Simpson clonality was computed per sample as the square root of Simpson's diversity index over productive rearrangements. Sourced from immuneACCESS, this table was stored by TCRdb with only in-frame sequences that have V and J called. A share of the clones is absent; for the studies checked, an unresolved V gene accounts for under half, and the remainder has no known explanation. V, J and clone size were drawn from that table, and D and trimming were deduced from the DNA. This sample has 65,000 to 85,000 clones in its table, and 75% to 90% of those were observed once. The ten largest clones take up roughly 2.8% of the sample.

The clonotype comes from a man aged 50-59 years with acute or convalescent COVID-19. The receptor chain draws on TRBV5-8 and TRBJ1-6; 7 central nucleotides agree with TRBD1. The sequencing sample was made of peripheral blood. DNA sequence: TGTGCCAGTAAGAGGGACAGCCTCGATAATTCACCCCTCCACTTT. The encoded protein is CASKRDSLDNSPLHF.